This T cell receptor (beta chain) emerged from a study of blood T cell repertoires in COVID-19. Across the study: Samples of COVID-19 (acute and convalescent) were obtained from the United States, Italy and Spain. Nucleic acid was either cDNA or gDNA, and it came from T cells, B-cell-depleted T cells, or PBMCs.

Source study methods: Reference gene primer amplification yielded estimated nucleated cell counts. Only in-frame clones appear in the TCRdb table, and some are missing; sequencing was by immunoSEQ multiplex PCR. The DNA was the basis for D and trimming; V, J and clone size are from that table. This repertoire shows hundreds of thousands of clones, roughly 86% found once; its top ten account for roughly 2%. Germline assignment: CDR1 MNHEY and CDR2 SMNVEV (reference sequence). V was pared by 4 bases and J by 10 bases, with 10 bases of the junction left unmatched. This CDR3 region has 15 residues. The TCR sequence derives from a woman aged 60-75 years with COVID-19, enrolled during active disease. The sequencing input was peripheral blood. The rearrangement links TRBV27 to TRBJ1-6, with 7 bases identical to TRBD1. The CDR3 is CASSSRDSGHSPLHF. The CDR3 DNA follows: TGTGCCAGCAGTTCCCGGGACAGCGGGCACTCACCCCTCCACTTT.